The 2 T cell receptor beta chains reported below all come from one sample, sequenced in a study of blood T cells in healthy people across ages. The second PCR ran about 6 to 11 cycles with a sample-barcoded 5' primer and J-beta primers. Each CDR3 protein gets one entry after TCRdb re-called the 5' RACE reads with MiXCR. The sample contains 1.2 million to 1.5 million distinct CDR3 sequences, approximately 59% of which appear only once. Sequencing was carried out using blood. The receptor source for this set is a man aged 18 to 30 in good health.

V gene TRBV4-1 combines with J gene TRBJ2-1; the D is unclear. V was shortened by 0 bases and J by 3 bases, with 12 bases between the two germline ends. Germline CDR1 is MGHRA and CDR2 is YSYEKL. The CDR3 length is 16 residues. This CDR3 reads CASSQDSLFRYNEQFF. The CDR3 bases are TGCGCCAGCAGCCAAGATTCCCTATTCCGCTACAATGAGCAGTTCTTC.

A few counts support this clonotype. CDR3 bases: TGCAGTGCTAGAGGCGGACTAGCGGGAGAGTCTCGTGAGCAGTACTTC. Translation: CSARGGLAGESREQYF. The chain couples TRBV20-1 to TRBJ2-7; 13 bases agree with TRBD2. Germline trimming cut 1 base from V and 7 bases from J; bases unmatched to any gene: 10. Per the germline V gene, CDR1 is DFQATT and CDR2 is SNEGSKA (reference sequence). CDR3 size: 16 residues.